These T cell receptor beta chains were read from a single sample in a study of blood T cell repertoires in COVID-19. The method was immunoSEQ multiplex PCR; TCRdb's version includes in-frame clones alone and lacks a portion of them. The table records around 150,000 clones, approximately 81% of them present only once. Specimen: peripheral blood. The receptor set was obtained from a woman aged 60-70 years with active or convalescent COVID-19. The CDR3 runs from the conserved cysteine through the conserved F or W. The D gene is left open where the match is weak. Clone size is given for some rows only: seen once, a few or many times, or a class if the clone is expanded.

clone size: NA
J gene: TRBJ2-7
D gene: TRBD2
CDR3 length: 12
V gene: TRBV11-2
CDR3 DNA: TGTGCCAGCAGCCCGGGGGGCTACGAGCAGTACTTC
CDR3 protein: CASSPGGYEQYF

clone size: NA
J gene: TRBJ2-7
D gene: TRBD2
CDR3 length: 16
V gene: TRBV3-1/TRBV3-2
CDR3 DNA: TGTGCCAGCAGCCAAGGGTCGCTAGCGGGAGACTACGAGCAGTACTTC
CDR3 protein: CASSQGSLAGDYEQYF

clone size: NA
J gene: TRBJ2-5
D gene: NA
CDR3 length: 16
V gene: TRBV10-3
CDR3 DNA: TGTGCCATCAGTGACCCGACTATCCGCCCGTGGGAGACCCAGTACTTC
CDR3 protein: CAISDPTIRPWETQYF

clone size: NA
J gene: TRBJ2-1
D gene: TRBD2
CDR3 length: 16
V gene: TRBV7-8
CDR3 DNA: TGTGCCAGCAGGGGAAGGAATAGCGGGGGGGCGTCCGAGCAGTTCTTC
CDR3 protein: CASRGRNSGGASEQFF

clone size: NA
J gene: TRBJ2-3
D gene: TRBD2
CDR3 length: 17
V gene: TRBV19
CDR3 DNA: TGTGCCAGTAGTATCTCCCCTAGCGGGAGGCCCACAGATACGCAGTATTTT
CDR3 protein: CASSISPSGRPTDTQYF

clone size: NA
J gene: TRBJ2-6
D gene: NA
CDR3 length: 17
V gene: TRBV24-1
CDR3 DNA: TGTGCCACCAGTGATCAGGACAGAAGTTCTGGGGCCAACGTCCTGACTTTC
CDR3 protein: CATSDQDRSSGANVLTF

clone size: NA
J gene: TRBJ1-2
D gene: NA
CDR3 length: 12
V gene: TRBV25-1
CDR3 DNA: TGTGCCAGTAGTTCCGGGACTTATGGCTACACCTTC
CDR3 protein: CASSSGTYGYTF

clone size: NA
J gene: TRBJ1-1
D gene: TRBD1
CDR3 length: 13
V gene: TRBV19
CDR3 DNA: TGTGCCAGTAGTATGACAGGGGGGGCTGAAGCTTTCTTT
CDR3 protein: CASSMTGGAEAFF

clone size: NA
J gene: TRBJ1-6
D gene: TRBD1
CDR3 length: 16
V gene: TRBV4-1
CDR3 DNA: TGCGCCAGCAGCCCCCGACTTGGGGACAGTAATTCACCCCTCCACTTT
CDR3 protein: CASSPRLGDSNSPLHF

clone size: NA
J gene: TRBJ2-7
D gene: TRBD2
CDR3 length: 15
V gene: TRBV7-2
CDR3 DNA: TGTGCCAGCAGCTACAAACTAGCGGGAGGAGGCGAGCAGTACTTC
CDR3 protein: CASSYKLAGGGEQYF

clone size: NA
J gene: TRBJ1-1
D gene: NA
CDR3 length: 14
V gene: TRBV5-1
CDR3 DNA: TGCGCCAGCAGCTCCGGGGGGGGAAACACTGAAGCTTTCTTT
CDR3 protein: CASSSGGGNTEAFF

clone size: NA
J gene: TRBJ2-3
D gene: TRBD2
CDR3 length: 17
V gene: TRBV3-1/TRBV3-2
CDR3 DNA: TGTGCCAGCAGCCAAGACTTGAGGCGGGGGGCCATGGATACGCAGTATTTT
CDR3 protein: CASSQDLRRGAMDTQYF

clone size: NA
J gene: TRBJ2-7
D gene: TRBD2
CDR3 length: 14
V gene: TRBV10-3
CDR3 DNA: TGTGCCATCAGTGGTAGCGGGAGTGACTACGAGCAGTACTTC
CDR3 protein: CAISGSGSDYEQYF

clone size: NA
J gene: TRBJ2-2
D gene: TRBD1
CDR3 length: 17
V gene: TRBV24-1
CDR3 DNA: TGTGCCACCAGTGATTTTCGACAGGGATGGGGCACCGGGGAGCTGTTTTTT
CDR3 protein: CATSDFRQGWGTGELFF

clone size: NA
J gene: TRBJ1-5
D gene: TRBD1
CDR3 length: 19
V gene: TRBV19
CDR3 DNA: TGTGCCAGTCAGTCGATCGGGACAGGGAGTAGGCGGAGCAATCAGCCCCAGCATTTT
CDR3 protein: CASQSIGTGSRRSNQPQHF

clone size: NA
J gene: TRBJ1-6
D gene: NA
CDR3 length: 13
V gene: TRBV7-9
CDR3 DNA: TGTGCCAGCAGCTCCACAGGTCTGGCATCCCTCCACTTT
CDR3 protein: CASSSTGLASLHF

clone size: NA
J gene: TRBJ2-3
D gene: TRBD2
CDR3 length: 15
V gene: TRBV3-1/TRBV3-2
CDR3 DNA: TGTGCCAGCAGCCTACGCGGGGGGGGCACAGATACGCAGTATTTT
CDR3 protein: CASSLRGGGTDTQYF

clone size: NA
J gene: TRBJ2-5
D gene: NA
CDR3 length: 13
V gene: TRBV28
CDR3 DNA: TGTGCCAGCAGCACCTTGAGCCAAGAGACCCAGTACTTC
CDR3 protein: CASSTLSQETQYF

clone size: NA
J gene: TRBJ1-5
D gene: TRBD1
CDR3 length: 13
V gene: TRBV28
CDR3 DNA: TGTGCCAGCAGACAGGGGGCCGGTCAGCCCCAGCATTTT
CDR3 protein: CASRQGAGQPQHF

clone size: once
J gene: TRBJ2-3
D gene: NA
CDR3 length: 13
V gene: TRBV11-3
CDR3 DNA: TGTGCCAGCAGCTTCAATCCGGGTGATACGCAGTATTTT
CDR3 protein: CASSFNPGDTQYF

clone size: NA
J gene: TRBJ1-5
D gene: NA
CDR3 length: 13
V gene: TRBV10-3
CDR3 DNA: TGTGCCATCAGTGAACAGAACAATCAGCCCCAGCATTTT
CDR3 protein: CAISEQNNQPQHF

clone size: once
J gene: TRBJ2-3
D gene: TRBD2
CDR3 length: 16
V gene: TRBV5-1
CDR3 DNA: TGCGCCAGCAGCTTGAGCCCAGCGGGGGGCACAGATACGCAGTATTTT
CDR3 protein: CASSLSPAGGTDTQYF

clone size: NA
J gene: TRBJ1-2
D gene: TRBD1
CDR3 length: 13
V gene: TRBV19
CDR3 DNA: TGTGCCAGTAGTGATACAGGGGATGGAGGCTACACCTTC
CDR3 protein: CASSDTGDGGYTF

clone size: NA
J gene: TRBJ2-3
D gene: NA
CDR3 length: 15
V gene: TRBV5-1
CDR3 DNA: TGCGCCAGCAGCTTGGTGAGGGGGTTCACAGATACGCAGTATTTT
CDR3 protein: CASSLVRGFTDTQYF

clone size: many
J gene: TRBJ1-1
D gene: NA
CDR3 length: 14
V gene: TRBV2
CDR3 DNA: TGTGCCAGCAGCGTTCAGGGTAGGGACACTGAAGCTTTCTTT
CDR3 protein: CASSVQGRDTEAFF

clone size: NA
J gene: TRBJ1-1
D gene: NA
CDR3 length: 14
V gene: TRBV6-1
CDR3 DNA: TGTGCCAGCAGTGAATCAGCAGGGGTCACTGAAGCTTTCTTT
CDR3 protein: CASSESAGVTEAFF

clone size: NA
J gene: TRBJ2-1
D gene: NA
CDR3 length: 13
V gene: TRBV28
CDR3 DNA: TGTGCCAGCAGTTCCCTCTTGAACTACGAGCAGTTCTTC
CDR3 protein: CASSSLLNYEQFF

clone size: NA
J gene: TRBJ2-5
D gene: NA
CDR3 length: 13
V gene: TRBV11-2
CDR3 DNA: TGTGCCAGCAGCTTAGTCCGGGAAGAGACCCAGTACTTC
CDR3 protein: CASSLVREETQYF

clone size: NA
J gene: TRBJ2-5
D gene: NA
CDR3 length: 13
V gene: TRBV5-6
CDR3 DNA: TGTGCCAGCAGCTTGGGTATCCAAGAGACCCAGTACTTC
CDR3 protein: CASSLGIQETQYF

clone size: NA
J gene: TRBJ2-1
D gene: TRBD2
CDR3 length: 18
V gene: TRBV10-1
CDR3 DNA: TGCGCCAGCAGTGACACTAGCGGTCATTCCCCCTCCTACAATGAGCAGTTCTTC
CDR3 protein: CASSDTSGHSPSYNEQFF

clone size: NA
J gene: TRBJ1-1
D gene: NA
CDR3 length: 15
V gene: TRBV7-3
CDR3 DNA: TGTGCCAGCAGACCCAGGGGATCGGCGAACACTGAAGCTTTCTTT
CDR3 protein: CASRPRGSANTEAFF

clone size: NA
J gene: TRBJ2-1
D gene: TRBD2
CDR3 length: 14
V gene: TRBV5-4
CDR3 DNA: TGTGCCAGCAGCCAGGGACTAGCGGGGGATAAGGAGTTCTTC
CDR3 protein: CASSQGLAGDKEFF

clone size: NA
J gene: TRBJ1-1
D gene: NA
CDR3 length: 14
V gene: TRBV5-1
CDR3 DNA: TGCGCCAGCAGCAGTTCCGGGGGAAACACTGAAGCTTTCTTT
CDR3 protein: CASSSSGGNTEAFF

clone size: NA
J gene: TRBJ1-1
D gene: TRBD1
CDR3 length: 13
V gene: TRBV30
CDR3 DNA: TGTGCCTGGAGTGCAGGGGGGCCCACTGAAGCTTTCTTT
CDR3 protein: CAWSAGGPTEAFF

clone size: NA
J gene: TRBJ2-1
D gene: TRBD1
CDR3 length: 19
V gene: TRBV5-5
CDR3 DNA: TGTGCCAGCAGCTTGGTCGGGGACAGGGGGCAAGTATCCTACAATGAGCAGTTCTTC
CDR3 protein: CASSLVGDRGQVSYNEQFF

clone size: NA
J gene: TRBJ2-7
D gene: TRBD2
CDR3 length: 14
V gene: TRBV15
CDR3 DNA: TGTGCCACCAGCAGACTGGGGGGGACTGGAGAGCAGTACTTC
CDR3 protein: CATSRLGGTGEQYF

clone size: NA
J gene: TRBJ1-1
D gene: TRBD1
CDR3 length: 15
V gene: TRBV19
CDR3 DNA: TGTGCCAGTAGTCCTGGGACAGGGGTGGACACTGAAGCTTTCTTT
CDR3 protein: CASSPGTGVDTEAFF

clone size: NA
J gene: TRBJ2-7
D gene: NA
CDR3 length: 14
V gene: TRBV7-9
CDR3 DNA: TGTGCCAGCGTCCAGGGGGGAGGCTCCTACGAGCAGTACTTC
CDR3 protein: CASVQGGGSYEQYF

clone size: NA
J gene: TRBJ2-1
D gene: TRBD2
CDR3 length: 17
V gene: TRBV24-1
CDR3 DNA: TGTGCCACCAGTGATCCGCGGGAGGGGTCCCTGTTCAATGAGCAGTTCTTC
CDR3 protein: CATSDPREGSLFNEQFF

clone size: NA
J gene: TRBJ1-6
D gene: NA
CDR3 length: 15
V gene: TRBV3-1/TRBV3-2
CDR3 DNA: TGTGCCAGCAGCCAAGCCGCACAGGAAAATTCACCCCTCCACTTT
CDR3 protein: CASSQAAQENSPLHF

clone size: NA
J gene: TRBJ1-1
D gene: NA
CDR3 length: 12
V gene: TRBV3-1/TRBV3-2
CDR3 DNA: TGTGCCAGCCGACGGGGGAACACTGAAGCTTTCTTT
CDR3 protein: CASRRGNTEAFF

clone size: few
J gene: TRBJ2-5
D gene: NA
CDR3 length: 15
V gene: TRBV7-9
CDR3 DNA: TGTGCCAGCAGCCCCGCCACTACTAGCTTCGAGACCCAGTACTTC
CDR3 protein: CASSPATTSFETQYF

clone size: NA
J gene: TRBJ2-3
D gene: NA
CDR3 length: 14
V gene: TRBV19
CDR3 DNA: TGTGCCACCTCGAGGGGGGGCGGTGCAGATACGCAGTATTTT
CDR3 protein: CATSRGGGADTQYF

clone size: once
J gene: TRBJ2-3
D gene: TRBD2
CDR3 length: 16
V gene: TRBV2
CDR3 DNA: TGTGCCAGCAGTGAAGGTGGATGGGGCGGGGGAGATACGCAGTATTTT
CDR3 protein: CASSEGGWGGGDTQYF

clone size: few
J gene: TRBJ1-5
D gene: NA
CDR3 length: 17
V gene: TRBV28
CDR3 DNA: TGTGCCAGCAGACCCGCAGGAGGATGGGAGAGCAATCAGCCCCAGCATTTT
CDR3 protein: CASRPAGGWESNQPQHF

clone size: few
J gene: TRBJ2-7
D gene: NA
CDR3 length: 13
V gene: TRBV7-9
CDR3 DNA: TGTGCCAGCAGCTGGGGACTCTCCTACGAGCAGTACTTC
CDR3 protein: CASSWGLSYEQYF

clone size: NA
J gene: TRBJ2-4
D gene: NA
CDR3 length: 13
V gene: TRBV11-3
CDR3 DNA: TGTGCCAGCAGCTTAGACACCGGAAACATTCAGTACTTC
CDR3 protein: CASSLDTGNIQYF

clone size: NA
J gene: TRBJ1-5
D gene: TRBD1
CDR3 length: 15
V gene: TRBV7-2
CDR3 DNA: TGTGCCAGCAGCTCTACAGGGGGCTGGAATCAGCCCCAGCATTTT
CDR3 protein: CASSSTGGWNQPQHF

clone size: NA
J gene: TRBJ1-1
D gene: TRBD1
CDR3 length: 14
V gene: TRBV29-1
CDR3 DNA: TGCAGCGTTGCCCAGGGGGCAGGTAACACTGAAGCTTTCTTT
CDR3 protein: CSVAQGAGNTEAFF

clone size: NA
J gene: TRBJ2-1
D gene: NA
CDR3 length: 12
V gene: TRBV7-6
CDR3 DNA: TGTGCCAGCAGCTTGGTAGCCGGTGAGCAGTTCTTC
CDR3 protein: CASSLVAGEQFF